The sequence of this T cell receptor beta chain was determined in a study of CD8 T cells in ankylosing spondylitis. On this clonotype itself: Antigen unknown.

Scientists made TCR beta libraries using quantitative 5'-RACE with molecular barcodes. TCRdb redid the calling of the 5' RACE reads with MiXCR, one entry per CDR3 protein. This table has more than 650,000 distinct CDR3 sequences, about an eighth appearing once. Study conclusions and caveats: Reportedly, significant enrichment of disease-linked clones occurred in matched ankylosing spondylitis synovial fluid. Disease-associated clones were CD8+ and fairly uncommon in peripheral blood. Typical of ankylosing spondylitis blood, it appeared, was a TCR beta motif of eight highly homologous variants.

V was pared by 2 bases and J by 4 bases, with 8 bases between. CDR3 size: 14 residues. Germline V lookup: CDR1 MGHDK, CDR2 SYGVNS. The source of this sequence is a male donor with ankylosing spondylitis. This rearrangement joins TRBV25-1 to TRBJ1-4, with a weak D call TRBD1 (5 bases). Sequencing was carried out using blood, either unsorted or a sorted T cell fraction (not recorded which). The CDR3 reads CASSELGRNEKLFF. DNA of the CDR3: TGTGCCAGCAGTGAACTGGGGCGTAATGAAAAACTGTTTTTT. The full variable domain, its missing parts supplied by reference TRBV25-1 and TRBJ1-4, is EADIYQTPRYLVIGTGKKITLECSQTMGHDKMYWYQQDPGMELHLIHYSYGVNSTEKGDLSSESTVSRIRTEHFPLTLESARPSHTSQYLCASSELGRNEKLFFGSGTQLSVL.